This is a list of T cell receptor beta chains from one sample in a study of T cells in severe cutaneous drug reactions. For each CDR3 protein, TCRdb gives one entry from its re-call of the multiplex PCR reads, without DNA. The sample data list about 21,000 distinct CDR3 sequences. The sample was PBMCs. These receptor sequences come from a human donor with toxic epidermal necrolysis, a severe cutaneous drug reaction. Both conserved end residues are part of each CDR3. The size field is filled for only some rows; it gives once, few, many or a size class.

v_gene,j_gene,abundance,CDR3aa
TRBV4-1,TRBJ2-5,-,CASSHGPKTGQETQYF
TRBV9,TRBJ2-1,-,CASSVAISYNEQFF
TRBV6-1,TRBJ1-1,-,CASSEARSSHTEAFF
TRBV19,TRBJ2-7,-,CASSISLGSLNEQYF
TRBV30,TRBJ2-7,medium-sized,CAWSVAKGAYEQYF
TRBV4-1,TRBJ1-2,-,CASSQEGTGDYGYTF
TRBV29-1,TRBJ2-1,-,CSVGLGPSLFF
TRBV28,TRBJ1-2,-,CATLNTGRGYTF
TRBV11-2,TRBJ2-5,-,CASSKAPWGQETQYF
TRBV29-1,TRBJ2-7,medium-sized,CSVEPGQGSEQYF
TRBV19,TRBJ1-2,-,CASSIGGQGFGYGYTF
TRBV5-1,TRBJ1-2,-,CASLTDYGYTF
TRBV6-2/TRBV6-3,TRBJ1-2,medium-sized,CASTQTGVKGYTF
TRBV20-1,TRBJ1-2,-,CSATGVRYGYTF
TRBV2,TRBJ2-5,medium-sized,CASSGSGAVETQYF
TRBV2,TRBJ1-1,-,CASSEVPVSAAFF
TRBV19,TRBJ1-1,-,CASSSHRGNTEAFF
TRBV28,TRBJ1-2,-,CASSLDREPDGYTF
TRBV29-1,TRBJ1-5,-,CSVGMGTDSNQPQHF
TRBV5-1,TRBJ2-7,-,CASSPGRYEQYF